This entry lists 10 T cell receptor beta chains sequenced from one sample in a study of OX40 agonist ivuxolimab in advanced cancers. Here immunoSEQ multiplex PCR was the method, and the copy in TCRdb shows in-frame clones only, minus some. The table includes 55,000 to 70,000 clones, roughly 88% detected once. The sequenced sample was CD4+ or CD8+ T cells sorted from blood, obtained in a trial of the OX40 agonist ivuxolimab. These receptors came from an adult with an advanced solid tumor such as melanoma, head and neck, liver or kidney cancer.

Of note for this clone: One junction end does not reproduce the germline sequence, and a read error may be involved. The rearrangement links TRBV2 to TRBJ1-1; a possible D gene is TRBD1 (5 bases). CDR1 and CDR2 from the germline V gene are SNHLY and FYNNEI. CDR3 length: 14 amino acids. CDR3 DNA: TGTGCCAGCAGGGAAGACAGACCGAACACTGAAGCTTTCTTT. This sequence encodes CASREDRPNTEAFF.

The chain recombines TRBV6-5 with TRBJ1-6, with D unresolved. Trimming removed 4 bases at V and 0 bases at J, with 10 bases between. From germline, CDR1 is MNHEY and CDR2 SVGAGI. This CDR3 spans 16 amino acids. The CDR3, as DNA: TGTGCCAGCAGTTCGGCAGCGTTCTCCTATAATTCACCCCTCCACTTT. Amino acids: CASSSAAFSYNSPLHF.

V and J are TRBV18 and TRBJ2-5; weak D call: TRBD2 (5 bases). V lost 4 bases to trimming and J lost 5 bases, with 8 bases between them. Germline CDR1 reads KGHSH; CDR2 reads LQKENI. This CDR3 comprises 12 residues. The CDR3 reads CASSQGAETQYF. The CDR3 bases are TGTGCCAGCTCACAGGGAGCCGAGACCCAGTACTTC.

The V call is TRBV7-3, the J call TRBJ2-2, with D uncertain. CDR3 size: 16 residues. Germline CDR1 and CDR2: SGHTA and FQGTGA. V gave up 1 base and J gave up 0 bases, with 9 bases separating them. The CDR3 DNA reads as TGTGCCAGCAGCTTAAATGCCCCAGCGAACACCGGGGAGCTGTTTTTT. Translating gives CASSLNAPANTGELFF. Filled out from reference TRBV7-3 and TRBJ2-2, the complete variable domain reads GAGVSQTPSNKVTEKGKYVELRCDPISGHTALYWYRQSLGQGPEFLIYFQGTGAADDSGLPNDRFFAVRPEGSVSTLKIQRTERGDSAVYLCASSLNAPANTGELFFGEGSRLTVL.

The chain joins TRBV7-2 to TRBJ2-7; no firm D call. V gave up 1 base and J gave up 3 bases, with 4 bases separating them. Germline loops: CDR1 SGHTA, CDR2 FQGNSA. The CDR3 totals 12 residues. For the CDR3, the DNA is TGTGCCAGCAGCTTAGGGAGCTACGAGCAGTACTTC. Protein sequence: CASSLGSYEQYF.

The V and J genes are TRBV15 and TRBJ2-5; perhaps TRBD1 as D (5 bases). Per germline, CDR1 LNHNV and CDR2 YYDKDF (reference sequence). The CDR3 consists of 15 residues. Trimming took off 0 bases at V and 7 bases at J, with 15 bases between the two ends. CDR3: CATSRDLKGRGTQYF. The CDR3, as DNA: TGTGCCACCAGCAGAGATCTGAAGGGGCGAGGGACCCAGTACTTC.

This clone has just a few counts. This sequence joins TRBV2 and TRBJ1-2; the match to TRBD1 covers 7 bases. The ends lost 10 bases at V and 2 bases at J; junction bases unmatched: 4. From germline, CDR1 is SNHLY and CDR2 FYNNEI. The CDR3 length is 12 residues. The CDR3 reads CANGTANYGYTF. CDR3 sequence (DNA): TGTGCCAACGGGACAGCCAACTATGGCTACACCTTC.

The chain combines TRBV21-1 with TRBJ1-6; the D call in the table, TRBD1, was not verified against the DNA. TRBV21-1 constitutes a pseudogene. The CDR3 length is 19 residues. The CDR3 region is CASSKVSPDRGRNNSPLHF. CDR3 DNA sequence: TGTGCCAGCAGCAAAGTAAGCCCCGACAGGGGAAGGAACAATTCACCCCTCCACTTT.

The rearrangement joins TRBV18 to TRBJ1-5; TRBD1 matches 7 bases. The trim removed 6 bases at V and 0 bases at J, leaving 8 bases unmatched. Germline CDR1 is KGHSH and CDR2 is LQKENI. The CDR3 spans 16 residues. CDR3 protein: CASSARTGDSNQPQHF. The CDR3 bases are TGTGCCAGCTCGGCAAGGACAGGAGATAGCAATCAGCCCCAGCATTTT.

V gene TRBV6-5 combines with J gene TRBJ1-2; no definite D call. Between the trimmed V and J ends, which lost 6 bases and 0 bases, there was a span of 11 bases. The germline gives CDR1 MNHEY, CDR2 SVGAGI. This CDR3 comprises 14 residues. CDR3 coding DNA: TGTGCCAGCAGATCAGGATTAGCTAACTATGGCTACACCTTC. It yields the protein CASRSGLANYGYTF.